Reported below is one T cell receptor (beta chain). Antigen: not known. Generated by immunoSEQ multiplex PCR, the TCRdb table keeps only in-frame clones and is missing some. The repertoire consists of 30,000 to 40,000 clones, with roughly two thirds occurring once and the leading ten covering 12%. The V and J ends lost 0 bases and 7 bases respectively, with 13 bases between them. Germline-derived CDR1 and CDR2 are MNHNY and SVGAGI (reference sequence). This CDR3 comprises 14 residues. The entry originates in a study of vaccination effects on CD4 cells after COVID-19. Overall study findings and caveats: Clones that were induced by infection or by vaccine showed marked contraction late after vaccination.

After expansion with viral peptide pools in the ViraFEST assay, antigen-specific CD4+ T cells were sequenced. Researchers isolated CD4+ T cells once approximately eleven days of culture had elapsed. Vaccination of participants consisted of two doses of either the BNT162b2 or mRNA-1273 vaccine. Nucleocapsid antibodies were negative in the vaccine recipients, who had never had SARS-CoV-2 infection. The researchers cultured fewer than 2.5 million PBMC per well with 9.5 to 10 IU/ml IL-2 and 7.5 to 10 ug/ml peptides. Sequencing was performed on CD4+ T cells from PBMCs cultured with HCoV-229E spike peptides, taken after COVID-19 vaccination. The TCR originated in a human donor who received a COVID-19 vaccine. The chain carries TRBV6-6 and TRBJ2-7; D may be TRBD2 (5 bases). CDR3 nucleotide sequence: TGTGCCAGCAGTTACTCCGGGGTCTTGGAGGAGCAGTACTTC. The encoded protein is CASSYSGVLEEQYF.